Listed below are T cell receptor beta chains from one sample, sequenced in a study of cytomegalovirus exposure and HLA in healthy donors. The assay was immunoSEQ multiplex PCR, and TCRdb's table has in-frame clones only and misses some. The repertoire holds 65,000 to 80,000 clones, around three quarters seen once, with 20% to 25% in the top ten. Sequenced material: PBMCs. Receptors originate from a middle-aged woman in good health and CMV-seropositive. CDR3s include the opening cysteine and the closing phenylalanine or tryptophan. Each record gives: J gene, D gene, V gene, clone size, CDR3 DNA, CDR3 protein. A D gene is named only where the DNA matches it firmly. Not all rows give a size; the values are once, few, many and, for expanded clones, a class.

J gene: TRBJ1-3; D gene: -; V gene: TRBV5-6; clone size: -; CDR3 DNA: TGTGCCAGCAGTCTCAAGGCAGGGGCTGGAAACACCATATATTTT; CDR3 protein: CASSLKAGAGNTIYF
J gene: TRBJ2-1; D gene: TRBD2; V gene: TRBV2; clone size: once; CDR3 DNA: TGTGCCAGCGGAAAACCTGGACTAGCGGGGAATGAGCAGTTCTTC; CDR3 protein: CASGKPGLAGNEQFF
J gene: TRBJ2-3; D gene: TRBD1; V gene: TRBV7-9; clone size: -; CDR3 DNA: TGTGCCAGCAGCTTAGAGGGGGCGGGAGATACGCAGTATTTT; CDR3 protein: CASSLEGAGDTQYF
J gene: TRBJ2-2; D gene: -; V gene: TRBV25-1; clone size: -; CDR3 DNA: TGTGCCACCCGGACATGGGCCGGGGAGCTGTTTTTT; CDR3 protein: CATRTWAGELFF
J gene: TRBJ2-7; D gene: TRBD2; V gene: TRBV7-9; clone size: -; CDR3 DNA: TGTGCCAGCAGTACTAGCGGGCAAACCTACGAGCAGTACTTC; CDR3 protein: CASSTSGQTYEQYF
J gene: TRBJ2-3; D gene: TRBD2; V gene: TRBV10-2; clone size: once; CDR3 DNA: TGCGCCAGCAATAGCGGGAGGGCCACAGATACGCAGTATTTT; CDR3 protein: CASNSGRATDTQYF
J gene: TRBJ2-3; D gene: TRBD1; V gene: TRBV19; clone size: once; CDR3 DNA: TGTGCCAGTATCCAGACAGGGTCGGGCACAGATACGCAGTATTTT; CDR3 protein: CASIQTGSGTDTQYF
J gene: TRBJ2-5; D gene: TRBD2; V gene: TRBV29-1; clone size: -; CDR3 DNA: TGCAGCGTAGTTCCCCAAGAGGGACTAGTAAAGACCCAGTACTTC; CDR3 protein: CSVVPQEGLVKTQYF
J gene: TRBJ2-1; D gene: TRBD1; V gene: TRBV27; clone size: -; CDR3 DNA: TGTGCCAGCAGTTTAGCGGACAGGGGGGCTACCACCAATGAGCAGTTCTTC; CDR3 protein: CASSLADRGATTNEQFF
J gene: TRBJ2-5; D gene: TRBD2; V gene: TRBV15; clone size: -; CDR3 DNA: TGTGCCACCAGCAGAGATCGTAGCGGGCACCAAGAGACCCAGTACTTC; CDR3 protein: CATSRDRSGHQETQYF
J gene: TRBJ2-3; D gene: TRBD2; V gene: TRBV9; clone size: -; CDR3 DNA: TGTGCCAGCAGCGTATTAGCGGGCCAAGCCACAGATACGCAGTATTTT; CDR3 protein: CASSVLAGQATDTQYF
J gene: TRBJ2-1; D gene: -; V gene: TRBV11-3; clone size: -; CDR3 DNA: TGTGCCAGCAGCTGGGGCCCCCGGGAGCCCTACAATGAGCAGTTCTTC; CDR3 protein: CASSWGPREPYNEQFF
J gene: TRBJ2-5; D gene: TRBD2; V gene: TRBV9; clone size: -; CDR3 DNA: TGTGCCAGCAGCGTCTACGGTAGCGGGGGGTTACAAGAGACCCAGTACTTC; CDR3 protein: CASSVYGSGGLQETQYF
J gene: TRBJ1-1; D gene: TRBD1; V gene: TRBV2; clone size: -; CDR3 DNA: TGTGCCAGTAGTGATGACAGGGCCACCCCCGGGGCTGAAGCTTTCTTT; CDR3 protein: CASSDDRATPGAEAFF
J gene: TRBJ2-1; D gene: TRBD2; V gene: TRBV27; clone size: -; CDR3 DNA: TGTGCCAGCAGCCGTATCGGGACTAGCGGGGCTGAAAGCTCCTACAATGAGCAGTTCTTC; CDR3 protein: CASSRIGTSGAESSYNEQFF
J gene: TRBJ2-1; D gene: TRBD2; V gene: TRBV5-6; clone size: few; CDR3 DNA: TGTGCCAGCATGTCTAGCGGCCGCTCCTACAATGAGCAGTTCTTC; CDR3 protein: CASMSSGRSYNEQFF
J gene: TRBJ1-2; D gene: TRBD1; V gene: TRBV5-1; clone size: few; CDR3 DNA: TGCGCCAGCAGCTCGCAGGGGGACGGCTACACCTTC; CDR3 protein: CASSSQGDGYTF
J gene: TRBJ1-5; D gene: -; V gene: TRBV18; clone size: -; CDR3 DNA: TGTGCCACCGCCGCAGGGGAGAATCAGCCCCAGCATTTT; CDR3 protein: CATAAGENQPQHF
J gene: TRBJ1-5; D gene: -; V gene: TRBV2; clone size: once; CDR3 DNA: TGTGCCAGCAGTTCGCCGACTGCGAACCATCAGCCCCAGCATTTT; CDR3 protein: CASSSPTANHQPQHF
J gene: TRBJ2-5; D gene: -; V gene: TRBV5-8; clone size: -; CDR3 DNA: TGTGCCAGCATTCAGGGCCTGGAGACCCAGTACTTC; CDR3 protein: CASIQGLETQYF
J gene: TRBJ1-4; D gene: -; V gene: TRBV2; clone size: -; CDR3 DNA: TGTGCCAGCCGCGGACACTATAATGAAAAACTGTTTTTT; CDR3 protein: CASRGHYNEKLFF
J gene: TRBJ2-4; D gene: -; V gene: TRBV30; clone size: once; CDR3 DNA: TGTGCCTGGAGTGGACAGAGAAACATTCAGTACTTC; CDR3 protein: CAWSGQRNIQYF
J gene: TRBJ1-5; D gene: TRBD1; V gene: TRBV6-6; clone size: -; CDR3 DNA: TGTGCCAGCCAAAAATCAGGGGGCAGGAGTCAGCCCCAGCATTTT; CDR3 protein: CASQKSGGRSQPQHF